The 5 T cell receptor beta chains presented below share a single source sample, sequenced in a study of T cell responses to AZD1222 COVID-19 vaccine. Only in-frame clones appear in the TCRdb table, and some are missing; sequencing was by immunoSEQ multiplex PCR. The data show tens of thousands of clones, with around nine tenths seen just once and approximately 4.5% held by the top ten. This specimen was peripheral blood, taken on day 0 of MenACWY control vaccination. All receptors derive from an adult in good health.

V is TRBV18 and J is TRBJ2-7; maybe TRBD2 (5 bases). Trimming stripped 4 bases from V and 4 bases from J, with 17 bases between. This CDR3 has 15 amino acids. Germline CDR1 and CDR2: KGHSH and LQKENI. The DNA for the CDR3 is TGTGCCAGCTCACTTGGCCGGGAATCCACGTACGAGCAGTACTTC. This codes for CASSLGRESTYEQYF.

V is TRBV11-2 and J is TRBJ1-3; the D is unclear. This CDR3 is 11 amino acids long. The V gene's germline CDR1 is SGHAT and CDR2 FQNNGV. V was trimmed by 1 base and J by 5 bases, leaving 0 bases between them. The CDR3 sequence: CASSLGNTIYF. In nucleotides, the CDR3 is TGTGCCAGCAGCTTAGGAAACACCATATATTTT.

The CDR3, as DNA: TGTGCCAGTAGTGAACGATCTCGACAAAACGTCAACGAGCAGTACTTC. It yields the protein CASSERSRQNVNEQYF. This chain links TRBV19 with TRBJ2-7; no clear D. Trimming removed 5 bases at V and 5 bases at J, with 22 bases between. Per germline, CDR1 LNHDA and CDR2 SQIVND (reference sequence). This CDR3 comprises 16 residues.

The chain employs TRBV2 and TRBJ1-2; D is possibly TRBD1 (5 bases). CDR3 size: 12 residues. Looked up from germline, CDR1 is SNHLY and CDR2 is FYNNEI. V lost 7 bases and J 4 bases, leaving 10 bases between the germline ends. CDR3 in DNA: TGTGCCAGCACCAGGGAGGTCTATGGCTACACCTTC. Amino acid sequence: CASTREVYGYTF.

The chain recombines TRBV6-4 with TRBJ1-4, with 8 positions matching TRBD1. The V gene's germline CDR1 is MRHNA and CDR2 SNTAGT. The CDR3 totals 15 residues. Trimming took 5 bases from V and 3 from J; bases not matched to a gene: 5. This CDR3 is CASSPGQASNEKLFF. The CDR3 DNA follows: TGTGCCAGCAGTCCGGGACAGGCCTCTAATGAAAAACTGTTTTTT.